The 20 T cell receptor beta chains below come from one sample, sequenced in a study of blood T cell repertoires in COVID-19. This table comes from immunoSEQ multiplex PCR, and its TCRdb copy is limited to in-frame clones, with some not included. The sample holds more than 100,000 clones; just under 80% are singletons and the top ten take roughly 17%. The material sequenced was peripheral blood. The receptors stem from a man aged 55 to 70 with active or convalescent COVID-19.

This rearrangement joins TRBV28 to TRBJ2-7, with 11 nucleotides matching TRBD1. Germline V gene data show CDR1 as MDHEN and CDR2 as SYDVKM. The V and J ends lost 7 bases and 4 bases, in that order; junction bases with no gene match: 6. The CDR3 consists of 14 residues. This CDR3 reads CASTAGTGGYEQYF. The CDR3 DNA is TGTGCCAGCACCGCCGGGACAGGGGGGTACGAGCAGTACTTC.

The chain has TRBV11-2 and TRBJ2-5; D is perhaps TRBD2 (6 bases). Trimming pared 3 bases from V and 2 bases from J, leaving 16 bases between. From germline, CDR1 is SGHAT and CDR2 FQNNGV. The CDR3 length is 16 residues. Here the CDR3 DNA reads TGTGCCAGCAGCTTTTCCTGGCGGGAAGTACAAGAGACCCAGTACTTC. It yields the protein CASSFSWREVQETQYF.

V and J are TRBV19 and TRBJ1-5; tentatively, D is TRBD1 (5 bases). V lost 5 bases and J 2 bases, leaving 19 bases between the germline ends. The CDR3 contains 17 residues. Germline assignment: CDR1 LNHDA and CDR2 SQIVND (reference sequence). The CDR3 region is CASSAQPGNYGNQPQHF. In DNA, the CDR3 is TGTGCCAGTAGTGCCCAACCAGGGAATTATGGCAATCAGCCCCAGCATTTT.

The V gene is TRBV30, the J gene TRBJ2-3; no reliable D call. CDR3 size: 13 residues. The germline CDR1 and CDR2 sequences are GTSNPN and SVGIG (reference sequence). The V gene lost 5 bases and the J gene lost 4 bases, with 13 bases spanning the gap. As DNA, the CDR3 is TGTGCCTGGCTCTCTCCTGTTGCAGATACGCAGTATTTT. Protein product: CAWLSPVADTQYF.

This clone was seen only a few times. This chain uses TRBV5-4 with TRBJ2-1, with TRBD2 as a possible D gene (5 bases). Germline V gives CDR1 SGHNT, CDR2 YYREEE (reference sequence). CDR3 size: 15 residues. The V and J ends lost 1 base and 5 bases respectively, with 13 bases between them. In DNA, the CDR3 is TGTGCCAGCAGCTTGAGCGGAAAAGCTGACAATGAGCAGTTCTTC. It translates to CASSLSGKADNEQFF.

V is TRBV10-2 and J is TRBJ1-2; D is undetermined. CDR3 length equals 13 residues. In germline, CDR1 is WSHSY, CDR2 SAAADI. Trimming left V 0 bases short and J 6 bases short, with 8 bases between. The CDR3 region has the DNA TGCGCCAGCAGTGAGTCGAAAACAGATGGCTACACCTTC. As protein: CASSESKTDGYTF.

This chain connects TRBV3-1 (or the pseudogene TRBV3-2) to TRBJ1-1; TRBD1 matches at 10 bases. V dropped 0 bases and J dropped 5; count of bases not matched to a gene: 12. From germline, CDR1 is LGHDT and CDR2 YNNKEL (reference sequence). The CDR3 loop spans 18 amino acids. The CDR3 loop reads CASSQESSRTGGRTEAFF. The CDR3 DNA follows: TGTGCCAGCAGCCAAGAATCCTCCCGGACAGGGGGTAGGACTGAAGCTTTCTTT.

The CDR3 protein is CASSLEQAPGAFF. The DNA of the CDR3 is TGCGCCAGCAGCTTGGAACAGGCCCCCGGAGCTTTCTTT. The J gene is TRBJ1-1, the V gene TRBV5-1, with D possibly matching TRBD1 (5 bases). Trimming stripped 0 bases from V and 10 bases from J, with 13 bases between. This CDR3 has 13 residues. Germline V CDR1 and CDR2: SGHRS, YFSETQ.

The CDR3 sequence is CASSPRLFYEQYF. In DNA, the CDR3 is TGTGCCAGCAGCCCGCGACTGTTCTACGAGCAGTACTTC. V and J are TRBV5-6 and TRBJ2-7; D unresolved. The CDR3 is 13 residues long. Germline V gene lookup returns CDR1 SGHDT and CDR2 YYEEEE. Trimming took 4 bases from V and 3 from J, leaving 11 bases between them.

This chain links TRBV4-3 with TRBJ2-1; TRBD2 agrees at 11 bases. The J segment lost 5 bases and the V segment lost 1 base, leaving 10 bases of the junction unmatched. Germline CDR1 LGHNA, CDR2 YSLEER. The CDR3 is 18 residues long. The CDR3 loop is CASSQAWGTSGSNNEQFF. CDR3 bases: TGCGCCAGCAGCCAAGCCTGGGGGACTAGCGGTTCGAACAATGAGCAGTTCTTC.

The chain uses TRBV15 and TRBJ2-1; 15 bases align to TRBD2. Germline loops: CDR1 LNHNV, CDR2 YYDKDF (reference sequence). The CDR3 is made up of 19 amino acids. Trimming took 0 bases from V and 8 from J; bases not matched to a gene: 11. The CDR3 DNA reads as TGTGCCACCAGCAGAGATACAGGACTAGCGGGAGGGCCCACATATGAGCAGTTCTTC. Translated: CATSRDTGLAGGPTYEQFF.

The chain couples TRBV7-8 to TRBJ1-5, with D possibly TRBD1 on 5 matching bases. V was trimmed by 4 bases and J by 4 bases, leaving 14 bases between them. The CDR3 is made up of 15 amino acids. Per germline, CDR1 SGHVS and CDR2 FQNEAQ. For the CDR3, the DNA is TGTGCCAGCAGCTCACCTCTTGGGGGGAATCAGCCCCAGCATTTT. It specifies CASSSPLGGNQPQHF.

The rearrangement uses TRBV4-1 and TRBJ2-7; 7 bases are shared with TRBD1. V lost 0 bases and J lost 6; bases outside the gene matches: 11. There are 16 residues in the CDR3. CDR1 and CDR2 from the germline V gene are MGHRA and YSYEKL. CDR3 nucleotides: TGCGCCAGCAGCCAAGAAGGTCTAGAGGGGGCGGGCGAGCAGTACTTC. Residues: CASSQEGLEGAGEQYF.

The chain carries TRBV10-3 and TRBJ1-3, with D unresolved. Germline values: CDR1 ENHRY, CDR2 SYGVKD. The V end was cut by 3 bases, the J end by 2 bases, with 11 bases between. CDR3 length equals 15 residues. The CDR3 sequence is CAISDWGEPGNTIYF. For the CDR3, the DNA is TGTGCCATCAGTGATTGGGGAGAGCCTGGAAACACCATATATTTT.

The rearrangement uses TRBV11-1 and TRBJ1-1, with 9 bases aligning to TRBD1. The CDR3 runs to 16 residues. The trim removed 3 bases at V and 4 bases at J, leaving 9 bases unmatched. The germline gives CDR1 SGHAT, CDR2 FQDESV (reference sequence). CDR3 nucleotide sequence: TGTGCCAGCAGCTTGGGGACAGGGTACTCCCTCACTGAAGCTTTCTTT. Translated: CASSLGTGYSLTEAFF.

J is TRBJ1-6 and V is TRBV7-3; 10 nucleotides agree with TRBD1. V lost 5 bases, J lost 5 bases, and 3 bases stayed unmatched. CDR1 SGHTA and CDR2 FQGTGA come from the germline V gene. CDR3 size: 15 residues. The CDR3 loop reads CASSLGQGDNSPLHF. The DNA for the CDR3 is TGTGCCAGCAGCCTAGGACAGGGGGATAATTCACCCCTCCACTTT.

The V call is TRBV29-1, the J call TRBJ2-7; unclear D gene. CDR3 length equals 12 residues. The V gene's germline CDR1 is SQVTM and CDR2 ANQGSEA. Trimming cost V 2 bases and J 2 bases, with 7 bases left between them. CDR3 protein: CSVELGTYEQYF. The CDR3 bases are TGCAGCGTTGAACTAGGAACCTACGAGCAGTACTTC.

The CDR3 nucleotides read TGTGCCAGCGGGACAGGGGTCTCTTACAATGAGCAGTTCTTC. This gives the protein CASGTGVSYNEQFF. This chain links TRBV27 with TRBJ2-1, with 10 bases fitting TRBD1. The CDR3 is 14 amino acids. CDR1 MNHEY and CDR2 SMNVEV come from the germline V gene (reference sequence). The ends lost 8 bases at V and 4 bases at J; junction bases unmatched: 5.

V is TRBV6-2 or TRBV6-3 and J is TRBJ2-4, with D perhaps matching TRBD2 (5 bases). Germline V gene lookup returns CDR1 MNHEY and CDR2 SVGEGT. Between the trimmed V and J ends, which lost 4 bases and 0 bases, there was a span of 13 bases. This CDR3 comprises 16 residues. The CDR3 region has the DNA TGTGCCAGCAGTTTGGTTGGACTGTTAGCCAAAAACATTCAGTACTTC. Its protein product is CASSLVGLLAKNIQYF.

The chain couples TRBV7-6 to TRBJ2-7; perhaps TRBD1 as D (5 bases). V was pared by 4 bases and J by 3 bases, with 10 bases between. The germline V gene has CDR1 SGHVS and CDR2 FNYEAQ. This CDR3 is 13 amino acids long. CDR3 sequence reads: CASSSTQGYEQYF. The CDR3 nucleotides are TGTGCCAGCAGCTCTACCCAGGGCTACGAGCAGTACTTC.